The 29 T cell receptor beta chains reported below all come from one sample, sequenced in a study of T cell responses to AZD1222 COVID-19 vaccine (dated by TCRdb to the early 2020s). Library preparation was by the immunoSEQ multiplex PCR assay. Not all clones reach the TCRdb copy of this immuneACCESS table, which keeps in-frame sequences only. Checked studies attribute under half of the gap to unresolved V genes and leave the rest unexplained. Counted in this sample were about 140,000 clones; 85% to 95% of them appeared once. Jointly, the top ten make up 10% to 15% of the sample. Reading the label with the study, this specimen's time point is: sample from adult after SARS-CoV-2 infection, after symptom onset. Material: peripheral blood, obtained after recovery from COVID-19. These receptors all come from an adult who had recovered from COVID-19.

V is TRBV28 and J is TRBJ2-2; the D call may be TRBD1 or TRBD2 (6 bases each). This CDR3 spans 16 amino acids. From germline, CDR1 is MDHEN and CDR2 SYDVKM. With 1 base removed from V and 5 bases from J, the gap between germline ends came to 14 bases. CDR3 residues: CASSLLAEGETGELFF. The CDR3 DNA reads TGTGCCAGCAGTTTATTAGCGGAGGGGGAGACCGGGGAGCTGTTTTTT.

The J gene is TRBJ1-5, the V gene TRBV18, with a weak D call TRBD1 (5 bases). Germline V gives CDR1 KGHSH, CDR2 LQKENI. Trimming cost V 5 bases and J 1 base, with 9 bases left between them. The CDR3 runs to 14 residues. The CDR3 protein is CASSKGASNQPQHF. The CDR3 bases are TGTGCCAGCTCAAAAGGGGCAAGCAATCAGCCCCAGCATTTT.

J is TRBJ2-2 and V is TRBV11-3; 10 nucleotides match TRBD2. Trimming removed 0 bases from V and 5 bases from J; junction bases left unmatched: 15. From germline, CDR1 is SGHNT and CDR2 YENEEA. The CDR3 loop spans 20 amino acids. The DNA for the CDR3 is TGTGCCAGCAGCTTAGAGGGCCGGGCTAGCGGGAGAACCTCGACCGGGGAGCTGTTTTTT. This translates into CASSLEGRASGRTSTGELFF.

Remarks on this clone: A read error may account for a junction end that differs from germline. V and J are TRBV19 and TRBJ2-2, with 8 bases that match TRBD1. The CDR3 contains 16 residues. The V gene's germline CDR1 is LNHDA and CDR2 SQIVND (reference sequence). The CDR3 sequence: CASSLRTGWNAGELFF. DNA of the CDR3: TGTGCCAGTAGTCTTCGGACAGGGTGGAACGCCGGGGAGCTGTTTTTT. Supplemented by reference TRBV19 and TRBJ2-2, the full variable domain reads DGGITQSPKYLFRKEGQNVTLSCEQNLNHDAMYWYRQDPGQGLRLIYYSQIVNDFQKGDIAEGYSVSREKKESFPLTVTSAQKNPTAFYLCASSLRTGWNAGELFFGEGSRLTVL.

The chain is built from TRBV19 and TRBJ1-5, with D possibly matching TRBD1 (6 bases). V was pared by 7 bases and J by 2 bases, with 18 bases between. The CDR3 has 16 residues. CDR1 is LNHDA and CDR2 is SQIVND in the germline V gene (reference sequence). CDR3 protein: CASTTPGGGGNQPQHF. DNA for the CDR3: TGTGCCAGTACGACCCCCGGGGGGGGCGGCAATCAGCCCCAGCATTTT. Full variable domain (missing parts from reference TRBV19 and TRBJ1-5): DGGITQSPKYLFRKEGQNVTLSCEQNLNHDAMYWYRQDPGQGLRLIYYSQIVNDFQKGDIAEGYSVSREKKESFPLTVTSAQKNPTAFYLCASTTPGGGGNQPQHFGDGTRLSIL.

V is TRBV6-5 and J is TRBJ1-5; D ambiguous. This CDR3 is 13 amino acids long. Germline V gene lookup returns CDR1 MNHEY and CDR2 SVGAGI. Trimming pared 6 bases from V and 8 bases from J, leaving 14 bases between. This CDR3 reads CASSPGVSEPQHF. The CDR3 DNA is TGTGCCAGCAGCCCCGGAGTGTCTGAGCCCCAGCATTTT.

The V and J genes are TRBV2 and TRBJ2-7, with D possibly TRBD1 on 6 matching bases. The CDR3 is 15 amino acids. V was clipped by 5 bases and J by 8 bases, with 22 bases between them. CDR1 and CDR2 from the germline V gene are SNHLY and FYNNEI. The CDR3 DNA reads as TGTGCCAGCAGTCTCTTGGGGACACGGGATGCTAAGCAGTACTTC. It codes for CASSLLGTRDAKQYF.

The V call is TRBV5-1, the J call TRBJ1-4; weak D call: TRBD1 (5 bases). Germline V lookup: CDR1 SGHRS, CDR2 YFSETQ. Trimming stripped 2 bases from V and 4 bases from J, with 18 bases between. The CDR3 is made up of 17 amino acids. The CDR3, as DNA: TGCGCCAGCAGCTTTAAAAACCGGGGGGTCGGTAATGAAAAACTGTTTTTT. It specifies CASSFKNRGVGNEKLFF.

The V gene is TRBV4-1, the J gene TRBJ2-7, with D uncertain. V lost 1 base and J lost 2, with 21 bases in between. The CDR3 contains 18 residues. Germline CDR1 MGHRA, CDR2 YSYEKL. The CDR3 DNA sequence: TGCGCCAGCAGCCAAGGTCCCCCCGACGCAACGTTCACCTACGAGCAGTACTTC. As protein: CASSQGPPDATFTYEQYF.

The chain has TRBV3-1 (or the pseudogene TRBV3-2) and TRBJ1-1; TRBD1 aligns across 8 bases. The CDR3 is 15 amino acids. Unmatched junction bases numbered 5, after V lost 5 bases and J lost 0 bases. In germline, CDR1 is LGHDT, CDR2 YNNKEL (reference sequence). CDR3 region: CASSITGGMNTEAFF. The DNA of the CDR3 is TGTGCCAGCAGCATCACAGGGGGGATGAACACTGAAGCTTTCTTT.

The CDR3 region is CASSPPTGIAPYDGQYF. The DNA of the CDR3 is TGCGCCAGCAGCCCCCCGACAGGGATCGCCCCATATGACGGGCAGTATTTT. This chain uses TRBV4-1 with TRBJ2-3, with 7 positions matching TRBD1. Germline assignment: CDR1 MGHRA and CDR2 YSYEKL. J gave up 11 bases and V 4 bases, and 21 bases lay outside the gene matches. The CDR3 contains 17 residues.

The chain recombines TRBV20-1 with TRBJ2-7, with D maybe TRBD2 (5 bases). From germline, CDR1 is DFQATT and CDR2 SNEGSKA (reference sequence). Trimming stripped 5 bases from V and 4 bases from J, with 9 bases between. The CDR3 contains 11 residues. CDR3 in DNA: TGCAGTGCTCCAAGCGGATACGAGCAGTACTTC. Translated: CSAPSGYEQYF.

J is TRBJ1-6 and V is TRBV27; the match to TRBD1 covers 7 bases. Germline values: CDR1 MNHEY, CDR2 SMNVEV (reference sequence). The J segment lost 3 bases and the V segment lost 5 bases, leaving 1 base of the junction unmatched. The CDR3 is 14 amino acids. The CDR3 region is CASSAGGYNSPLHF. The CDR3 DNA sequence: TGTGCCAGCAGTGCAGGGGGCTATAATTCACCCCTCCACTTT.

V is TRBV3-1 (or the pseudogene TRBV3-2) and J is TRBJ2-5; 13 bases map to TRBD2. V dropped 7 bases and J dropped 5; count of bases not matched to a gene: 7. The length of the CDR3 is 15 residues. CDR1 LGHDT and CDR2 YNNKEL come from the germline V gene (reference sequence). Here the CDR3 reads CASTLLAGGGETQYF. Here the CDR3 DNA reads TGTGCCAGCACCTTACTAGCGGGAGGGGGGGAGACCCAGTACTTC.

The CDR3 loop is CASSQSGFYSVYEQYF. The DNA for the CDR3 is TGTGCCAGCAGCCAATCAGGGTTCTACAGCGTGTACGAGCAGTACTTC. V and J are TRBV14 and TRBJ2-7, with TRBD1 as a possible D gene (5 bases). V gave up 2 bases and J gave up 4 bases, with 18 bases separating them. The CDR3 loop spans 16 amino acids. CDR1 and CDR2 from the germline V gene are SGHDN and FVKESK.

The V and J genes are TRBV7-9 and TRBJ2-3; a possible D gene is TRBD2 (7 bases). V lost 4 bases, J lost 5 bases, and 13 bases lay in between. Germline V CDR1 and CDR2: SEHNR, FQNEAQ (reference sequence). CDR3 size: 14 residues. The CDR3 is CASSSQGRVDTQYF. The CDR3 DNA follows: TGTGCCAGCAGCTCTCAGGGGAGGGTAGATACGCAGTATTTT.

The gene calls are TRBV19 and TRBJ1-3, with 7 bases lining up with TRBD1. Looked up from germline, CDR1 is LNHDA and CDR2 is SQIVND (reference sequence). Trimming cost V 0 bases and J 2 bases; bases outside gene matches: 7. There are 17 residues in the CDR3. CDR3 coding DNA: TGTGCCAGTAGTATAGATTCAAGACAGGGCCCTGGAAACACCATATATTTT. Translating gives CASSIDSRQGPGNTIYF.

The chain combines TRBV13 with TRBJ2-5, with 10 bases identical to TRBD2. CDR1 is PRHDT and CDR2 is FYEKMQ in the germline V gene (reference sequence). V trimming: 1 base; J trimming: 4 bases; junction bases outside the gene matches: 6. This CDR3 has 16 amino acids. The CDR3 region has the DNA TGTGCCAGCAGCTTAGCTGGGCTAGCGGGAGCAGAGACCCAGTACTTC. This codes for CASSLAGLAGAETQYF.

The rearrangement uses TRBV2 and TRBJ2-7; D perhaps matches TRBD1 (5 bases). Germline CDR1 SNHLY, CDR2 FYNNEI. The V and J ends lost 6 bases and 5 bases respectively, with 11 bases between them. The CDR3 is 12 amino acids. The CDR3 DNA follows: TGTGCCAGCAGGGACACGTTGGACGAGCAGTACTTC. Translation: CASRDTLDEQYF.

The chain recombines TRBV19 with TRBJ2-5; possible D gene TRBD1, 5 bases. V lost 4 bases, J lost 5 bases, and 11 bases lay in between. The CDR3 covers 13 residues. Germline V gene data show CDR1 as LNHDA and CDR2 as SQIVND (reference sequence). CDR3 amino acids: CASSRVGLETQYF. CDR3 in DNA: TGTGCCAGTAGTAGGGTGGGGCTCGAGACCCAGTACTTC.

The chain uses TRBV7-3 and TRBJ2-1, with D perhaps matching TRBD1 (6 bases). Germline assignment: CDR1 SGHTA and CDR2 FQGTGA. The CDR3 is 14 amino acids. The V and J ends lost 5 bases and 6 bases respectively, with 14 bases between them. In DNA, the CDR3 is TGTGCCAGCAGCCAAACACTACAGGGCAATGAGCAGTTCTTC. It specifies CASSQTLQGNEQFF.

The CDR3 DNA is TGTGCCATCAACCCCGGGAGTGGCGACGAGCAGTACTTC. It specifies CAINPGSGDEQYF. This chain uses TRBV10-3 with TRBJ2-7; D may be TRBD2 (6 bases). V gave up 7 bases and J gave up 5 bases, with 15 bases separating them. CDR1 is ENHRY and CDR2 is SYGVKD in the germline V gene. The CDR3 totals 13 residues.

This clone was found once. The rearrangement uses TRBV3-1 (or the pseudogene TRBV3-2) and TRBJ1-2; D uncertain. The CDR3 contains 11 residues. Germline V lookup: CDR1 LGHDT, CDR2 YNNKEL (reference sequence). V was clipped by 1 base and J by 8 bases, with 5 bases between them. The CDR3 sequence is CASSQGRGYTF. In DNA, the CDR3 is TGTGCCAGCAGCCAAGGGAGGGGCTACACCTTC.

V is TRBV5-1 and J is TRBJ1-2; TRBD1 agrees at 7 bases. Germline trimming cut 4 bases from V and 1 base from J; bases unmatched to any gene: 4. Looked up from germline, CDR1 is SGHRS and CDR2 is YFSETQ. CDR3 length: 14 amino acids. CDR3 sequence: CASSRDSVNYGYTF. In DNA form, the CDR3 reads TGCGCCAGCAGCCGGGACAGCGTTAACTATGGCTACACCTTC. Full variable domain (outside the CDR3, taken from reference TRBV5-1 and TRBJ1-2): KAGVTQTPRYLIKTRGQQVTLSCSPISGHRSVSWYQQTPGQGLQFLFEYFSETQRNKGNFPGRFSGRQFSNSRSEMNVSTLELGDSALYLCASSRDSVNYGYTFGSGTRLTVV.

The CDR3: CASRGGGRETQYF. Written as DNA, the CDR3 is TGCGCCAGCAGGGGCGGGGGTAGAGAGACCCAGTACTTC. The rearrangement uses TRBV5-1 and TRBJ2-5; 7 nucleotides agree with TRBD2. The CDR3 totals 13 residues. Germline assignment: CDR1 SGHRS and CDR2 YFSETQ. J was trimmed by 4 bases and V by 5 bases; bases with no gene match: 5.

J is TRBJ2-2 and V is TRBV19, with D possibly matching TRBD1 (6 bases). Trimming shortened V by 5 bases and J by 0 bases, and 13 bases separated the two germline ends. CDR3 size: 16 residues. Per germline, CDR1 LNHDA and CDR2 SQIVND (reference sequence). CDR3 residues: CASSRTGTTNTGELFF. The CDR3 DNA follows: TGTGCCAGTAGTCGGACCGGGACAACGAACACCGGGGAGCTGTTTTTT. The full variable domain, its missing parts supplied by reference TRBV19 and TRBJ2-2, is DGGITQSPKYLFRKEGQNVTLSCEQNLNHDAMYWYRQDPGQGLRLIYYSQIVNDFQKGDIAEGYSVSREKKESFPLTVTSAQKNPTAFYLCASSRTGTTNTGELFFGEGSRLTVL.

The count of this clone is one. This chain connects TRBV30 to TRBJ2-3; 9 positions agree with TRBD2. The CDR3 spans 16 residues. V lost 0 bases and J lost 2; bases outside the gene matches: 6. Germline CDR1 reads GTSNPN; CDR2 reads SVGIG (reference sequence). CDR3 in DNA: TGTGCCTGGAGTGTAAGGCGGGGGGGCTTCACAGATACGCAGTATTTT. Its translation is CAWSVRRGGFTDTQYF. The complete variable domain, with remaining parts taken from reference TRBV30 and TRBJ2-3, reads SQTIHQWPATLVQPVGSPLSLECTVEGTSNPNLYWYRQAAGRGLQLLFYSVGIGQISSEVPQNLSASRPQDRQFILSSKKLLLSDSGFYLCAWSVRRGGFTDTQYFGPGTRLTVL.

The DNA for the CDR3 is TGTGCCAGCAGCCTCTGGACTAGCGGGAGAGGGAATGAGCAGTTCTTC. Translated: CASSLWTSGRGNEQFF. The rearrangement uses TRBV3-1 (or the pseudogene TRBV3-2) and TRBJ2-1; 13 bases line up with TRBD2. This CDR3 contains 16 residues. Germline V gene data show CDR1 as LGHDT and CDR2 as YNNKEL (reference sequence). The trim removed 4 bases at V and 7 bases at J, leaving 7 bases unmatched.

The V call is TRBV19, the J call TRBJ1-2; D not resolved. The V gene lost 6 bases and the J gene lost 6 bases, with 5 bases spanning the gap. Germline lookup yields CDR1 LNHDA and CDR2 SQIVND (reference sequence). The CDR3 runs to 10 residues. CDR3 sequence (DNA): TGTGCCAGTAGCCGCGATGGCTACACCTTC. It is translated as CASSRDGYTF. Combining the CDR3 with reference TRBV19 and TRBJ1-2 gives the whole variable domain DGGITQSPKYLFRKEGQNVTLSCEQNLNHDAMYWYRQDPGQGLRLIYYSQIVNDFQKGDIAEGYSVSREKKESFPLTVTSAQKNPTAFYLCASSRDGYTFGSGTRLTVV.